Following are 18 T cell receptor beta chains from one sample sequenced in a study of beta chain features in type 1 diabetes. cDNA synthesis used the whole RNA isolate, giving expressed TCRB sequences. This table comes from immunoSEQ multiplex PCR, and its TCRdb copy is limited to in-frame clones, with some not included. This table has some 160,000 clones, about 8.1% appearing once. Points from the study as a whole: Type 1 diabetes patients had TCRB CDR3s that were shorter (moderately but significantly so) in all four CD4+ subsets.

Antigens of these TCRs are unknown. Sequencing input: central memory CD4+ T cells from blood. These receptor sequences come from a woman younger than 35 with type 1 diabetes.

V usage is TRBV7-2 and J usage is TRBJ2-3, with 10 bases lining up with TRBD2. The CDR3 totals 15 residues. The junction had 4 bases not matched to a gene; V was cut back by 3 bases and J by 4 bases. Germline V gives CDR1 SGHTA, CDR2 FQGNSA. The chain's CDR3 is CASSLGLAQADTQYF. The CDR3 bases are TGTGCCAGCAGCTTGGGACTAGCGCAAGCAGATACGCAGTATTTT.

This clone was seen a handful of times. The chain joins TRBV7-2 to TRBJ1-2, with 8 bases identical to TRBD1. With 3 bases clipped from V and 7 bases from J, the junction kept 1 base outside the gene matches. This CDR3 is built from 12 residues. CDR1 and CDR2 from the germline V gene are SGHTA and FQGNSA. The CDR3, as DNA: TGTGCCAGCAGCTTTGGACAGGGTGGCTACACCTTC. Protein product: CASSFGQGGYTF. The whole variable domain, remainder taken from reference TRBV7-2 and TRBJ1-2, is GAGVSQSPSNKVTEKGKDVELRCDPISGHTALYWYRQSLGQGLEFLIYFQGNSAPDKSGLPSDRFSAERTGGSVSTLTIQRTQQEDSAVYLCASSFGQGGYTFGSGTRLTVV.

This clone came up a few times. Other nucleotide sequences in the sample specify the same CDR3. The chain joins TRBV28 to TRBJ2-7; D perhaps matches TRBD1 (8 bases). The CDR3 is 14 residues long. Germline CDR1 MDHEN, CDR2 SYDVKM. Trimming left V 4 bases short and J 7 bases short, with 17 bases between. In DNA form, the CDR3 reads TGTGCCAGCAGTTATGGAACAGGGGGGGGTGAGCAGTACTTC. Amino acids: CASSYGTGGGEQYF.

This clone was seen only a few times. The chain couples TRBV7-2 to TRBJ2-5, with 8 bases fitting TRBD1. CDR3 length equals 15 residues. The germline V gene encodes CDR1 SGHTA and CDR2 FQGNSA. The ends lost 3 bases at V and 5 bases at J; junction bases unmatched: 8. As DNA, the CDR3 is TGTGCCAGCAGCTTTGGACAGGGTTCAGGGGAGACCCAGTACTTC. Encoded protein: CASSFGQGSGETQYF.

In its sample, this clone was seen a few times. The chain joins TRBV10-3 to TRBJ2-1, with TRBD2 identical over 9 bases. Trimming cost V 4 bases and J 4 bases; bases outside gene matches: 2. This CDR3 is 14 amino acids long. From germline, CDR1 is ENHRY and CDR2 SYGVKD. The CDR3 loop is CAISGRGGYNEQFF. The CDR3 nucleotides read TGTGCCATCAGTGGGCGGGGGGGGTACAATGAGCAGTTCTTC.

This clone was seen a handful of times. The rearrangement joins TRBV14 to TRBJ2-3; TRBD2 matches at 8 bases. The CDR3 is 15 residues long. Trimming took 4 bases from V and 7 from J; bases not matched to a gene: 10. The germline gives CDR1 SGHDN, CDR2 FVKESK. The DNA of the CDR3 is TGTGCCAGCAGCCCCCTTTCGGCGGGGGGTTATACGCAGTATTTT. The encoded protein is CASSPLSAGGYTQYF.

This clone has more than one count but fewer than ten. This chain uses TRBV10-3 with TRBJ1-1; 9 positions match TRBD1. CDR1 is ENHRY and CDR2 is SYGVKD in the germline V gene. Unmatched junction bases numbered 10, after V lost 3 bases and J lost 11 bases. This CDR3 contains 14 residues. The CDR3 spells CAISEREQGAWAFF. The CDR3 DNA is TGTGCCATCAGTGAAAGAGAACAGGGGGCGTGGGCTTTCTTT.

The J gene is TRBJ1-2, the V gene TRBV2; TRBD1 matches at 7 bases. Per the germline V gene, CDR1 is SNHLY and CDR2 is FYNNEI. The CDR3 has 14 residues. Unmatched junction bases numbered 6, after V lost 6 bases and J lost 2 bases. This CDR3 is CASSQEGANYGYTF. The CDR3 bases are TGTGCCAGCAGCCAGGAGGGGGCCAACTATGGCTACACCTTC. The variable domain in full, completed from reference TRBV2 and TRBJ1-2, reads EPEVTQTPSHQVTQMGQEVILRCVPISNHLYFYWYRQILGQKVEFLVSFYNNEISEKSEIFDDQFSVERPDGSNFTLKIRSTKLEDSAMYFCASSQEGANYGYTFGSGTRLTVV.

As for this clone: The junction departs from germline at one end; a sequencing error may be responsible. CDR3 in DNA: TGTGCCAGCAGTTACATCGGACAGGGAGGAAAACTGTTTTTT. Amino acid sequence: CASSYIGQGGKLFF. The chain couples TRBV10-3 to TRBJ1-4; 8 bases are a match to TRBD1. CDR1 ENHRY and CDR2 SYGVKD come from the germline V gene. The CDR3 length is 14 residues.

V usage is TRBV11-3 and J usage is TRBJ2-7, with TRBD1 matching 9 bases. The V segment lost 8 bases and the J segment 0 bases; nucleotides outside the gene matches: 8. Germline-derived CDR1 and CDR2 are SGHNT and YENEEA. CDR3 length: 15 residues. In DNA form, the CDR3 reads TGTGCCAGCGCTTCAGCGGACAGGGGCTCCTACGAGCAGTACTTC. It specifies CASASADRGSYEQYF.

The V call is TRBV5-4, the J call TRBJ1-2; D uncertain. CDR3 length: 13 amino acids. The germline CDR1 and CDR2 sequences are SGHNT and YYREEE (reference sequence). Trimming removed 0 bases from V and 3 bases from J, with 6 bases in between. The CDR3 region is CASSLGDYYGYTF. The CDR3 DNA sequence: TGTGCCAGCAGCTTGGGTGACTACTATGGCTACACCTTC.

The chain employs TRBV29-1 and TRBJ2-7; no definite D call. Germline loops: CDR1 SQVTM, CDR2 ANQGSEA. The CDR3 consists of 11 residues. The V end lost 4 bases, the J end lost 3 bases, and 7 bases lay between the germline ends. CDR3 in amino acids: CSVGTGYEQYF. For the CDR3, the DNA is TGCAGCGTTGGAACGGGCTACGAGCAGTACTTC.

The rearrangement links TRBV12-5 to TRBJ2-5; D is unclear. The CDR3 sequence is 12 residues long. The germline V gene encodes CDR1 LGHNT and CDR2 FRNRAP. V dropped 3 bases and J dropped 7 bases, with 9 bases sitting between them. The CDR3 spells CASGLEVGTQYF. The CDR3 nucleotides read TGTGCTAGTGGTTTAGAGGTCGGGACCCAGTACTTC.

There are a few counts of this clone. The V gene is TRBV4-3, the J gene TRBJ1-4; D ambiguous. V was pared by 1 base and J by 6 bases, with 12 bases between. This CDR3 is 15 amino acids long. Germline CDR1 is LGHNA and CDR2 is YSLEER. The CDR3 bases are TGCGCCAGCAGCCAAGGGGTCAGAGACTATGAAAAACTGTTTTTT. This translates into CASSQGVRDYEKLFF.

In nucleotides, the CDR3 is TGCGCCAGCAGCTTGGAGGGCCCACCGGGATCACCCCTCCACTTT. Translated: CASSLEGPPGSPLHF. The chain couples TRBV5-1 to TRBJ1-6; D gene uncertain. This CDR3 spans 15 amino acids. With 0 bases removed from V and 10 bases from J, the gap between germline ends came to 14 bases. The germline CDR1 and CDR2 sequences are SGHRS and YFSETQ.

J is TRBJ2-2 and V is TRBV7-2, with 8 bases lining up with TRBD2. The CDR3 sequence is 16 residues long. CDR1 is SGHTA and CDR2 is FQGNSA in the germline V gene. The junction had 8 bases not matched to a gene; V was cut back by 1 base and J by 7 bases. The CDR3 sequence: CASSLGAAGAIGELFF. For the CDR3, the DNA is TGTGCCAGCAGCTTAGGGGCAGCGGGAGCAATCGGGGAGCTGTTTTTT. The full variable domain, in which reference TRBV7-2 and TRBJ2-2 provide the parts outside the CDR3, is GAGVSQSPSNKVTEKGKDVELRCDPISGHTALYWYRQSLGQGLEFLIYFQGNSAPDKSGLPSDRFSAERTGGSVSTLTIQRTQQEDSAVYLCASSLGAAGAIGELFFGEGSRLTVL.

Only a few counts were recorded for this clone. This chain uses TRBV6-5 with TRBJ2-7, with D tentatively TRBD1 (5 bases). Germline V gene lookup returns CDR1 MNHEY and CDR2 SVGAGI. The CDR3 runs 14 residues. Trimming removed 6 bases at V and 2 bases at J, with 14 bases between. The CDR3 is CASRRAGITYEQYF. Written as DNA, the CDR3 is TGTGCCAGCAGAAGAGCAGGGATAACCTACGAGCAGTACTTC.

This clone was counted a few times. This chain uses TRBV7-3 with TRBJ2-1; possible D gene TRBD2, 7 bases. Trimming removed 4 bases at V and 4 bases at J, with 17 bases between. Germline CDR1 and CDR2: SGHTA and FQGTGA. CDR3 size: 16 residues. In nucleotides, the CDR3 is TGTGCCAGCAGCTCAACCGCGGGGGCCGTATACAATGAGCAGTTCTTC. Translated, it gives CASSSTAGAVYNEQFF. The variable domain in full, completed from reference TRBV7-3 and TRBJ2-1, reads GAGVSQTPSNKVTEKGKYVELRCDPISGHTALYWYRQSLGQGPEFLIYFQGTGAADDSGLPNDRFFAVRPEGSVSTLKIQRTERGDSAVYLCASSSTAGAVYNEQFFGPGTRLTVL.